This T cell receptor beta chain was found in a study of CD8+ T cells in alopecia areata. A word on this clone: The identical CDR3 is also encoded by other nucleotide sequences in the sample.

Once RNA had been extracted, it was reverse transcribed into cDNA to act as the sequencing template. This table comes from immunoSEQ multiplex PCR, and its TCRdb copy is limited to in-frame clones, with some not included. The data show about 110,000 clones, with around 55% seen just once and roughly 20% held by the top ten. V was pared by 3 bases and J by 0 bases, with 1 base between. Germline CDR1 and CDR2: SGHDT and YYEEEE. The CDR3 spans 11 residues. V usage is TRBV5-6 and J usage is TRBJ2-7, with D hard to call. The sequence was collected from a human donor in good health. Source material: CD8+ T cells sorted from blood. The CDR3 sequence: CASSSSYEQYF. As DNA, the CDR3 is TGTGCCAGCAGCTCCTCCTACGAGCAGTACTTC.